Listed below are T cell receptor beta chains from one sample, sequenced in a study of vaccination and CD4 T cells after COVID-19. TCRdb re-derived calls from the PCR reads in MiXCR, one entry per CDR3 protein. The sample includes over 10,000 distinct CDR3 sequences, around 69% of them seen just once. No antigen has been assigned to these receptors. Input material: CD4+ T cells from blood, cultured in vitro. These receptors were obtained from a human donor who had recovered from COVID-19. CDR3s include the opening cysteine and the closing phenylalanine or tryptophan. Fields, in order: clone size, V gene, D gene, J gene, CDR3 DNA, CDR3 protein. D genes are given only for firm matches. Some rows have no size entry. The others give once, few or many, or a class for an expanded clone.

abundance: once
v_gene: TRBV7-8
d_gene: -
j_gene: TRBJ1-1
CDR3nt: TGTGCCAGCAGCTTAAGGACAGTACTAGTGGCTTTCTTT
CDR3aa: CASSLRTVLVAFF

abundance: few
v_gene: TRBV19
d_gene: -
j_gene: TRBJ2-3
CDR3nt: TGTGCCAGTAGTATGTATGGGGGTGAAGATACGCAGTATTTT
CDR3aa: CASSMYGGEDTQYF

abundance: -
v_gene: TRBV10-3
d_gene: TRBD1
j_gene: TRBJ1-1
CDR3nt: TGTGCCATCAGTCTTACAGGGGGAAGGAGAAATATGAACACTGAAGCTTTCTTT
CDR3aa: CAISLTGGRRNMNTEAFF

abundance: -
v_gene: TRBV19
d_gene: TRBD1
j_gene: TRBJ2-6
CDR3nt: TGTGCCAGTAGTGGGGACAGGGGGCGTGGGGCCAACGTCCTGACTTTC
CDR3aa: CASSGDRGRGANVLTF

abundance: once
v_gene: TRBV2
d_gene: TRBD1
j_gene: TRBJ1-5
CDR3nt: TGTGCCAGCGCCCGACAGGGCGGCAATCAGCCCCAGCATTTT
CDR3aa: CASARQGGNQPQHF

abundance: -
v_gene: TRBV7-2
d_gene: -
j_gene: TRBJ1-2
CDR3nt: TGTGCCAGCAGCCATGAGAACTATGGCTACACCTTC
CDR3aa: CASSHENYGYTF

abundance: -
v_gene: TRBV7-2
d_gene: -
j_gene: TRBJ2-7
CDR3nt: TGTGCCAGCAGCTTAGTCGGGACATACGAGCAGTACTTC
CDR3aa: CASSLVGTYEQYF

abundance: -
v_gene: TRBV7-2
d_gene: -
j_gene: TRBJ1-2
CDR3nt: TGTGCCAGCAGCTTAGATCAGGGCCTCGGCTACACCTTC
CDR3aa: CASSLDQGLGYTF

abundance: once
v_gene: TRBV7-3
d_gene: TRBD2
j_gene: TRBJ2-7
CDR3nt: TGTGCCAGCAGCCCACAGCCGTGGGCGGGAGGGCCGTACGAGCAGTACTTC
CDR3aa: CASSPQPWAGGPYEQYF

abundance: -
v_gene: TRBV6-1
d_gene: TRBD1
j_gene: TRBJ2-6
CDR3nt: TGTGCCAGCAGGGAACTATCAGGGGGCCGGGGGCAATCTGGGGCCAACGTCCTGACTTTC
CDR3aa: CASRELSGGRGQSGANVLTF

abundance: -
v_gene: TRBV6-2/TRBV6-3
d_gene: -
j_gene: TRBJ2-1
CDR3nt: TGTGCCAGCAGTTACTCTTTGGCCCATGAGCAGTTCTTC
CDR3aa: CASSYSLAHEQFF

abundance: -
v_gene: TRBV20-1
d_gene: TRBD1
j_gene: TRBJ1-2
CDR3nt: TGCAGTGCTAGAGATCCCCGACAGGGGGCGTTATACTATGGCTACACCTTC
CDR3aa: CSARDPRQGALYYGYTF

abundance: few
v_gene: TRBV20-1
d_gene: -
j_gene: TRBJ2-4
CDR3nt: TGCAGTGCTCTCACTACCCGAGAAGTCAAAAACATTCAGTACTTC
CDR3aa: CSALTTREVKNIQYF

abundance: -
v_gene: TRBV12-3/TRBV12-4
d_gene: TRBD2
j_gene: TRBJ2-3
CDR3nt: TGTGCCAGCCGAATAGCGGGAGGCCGAGATACGCAGTATTTT
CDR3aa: CASRIAGGRDTQYF